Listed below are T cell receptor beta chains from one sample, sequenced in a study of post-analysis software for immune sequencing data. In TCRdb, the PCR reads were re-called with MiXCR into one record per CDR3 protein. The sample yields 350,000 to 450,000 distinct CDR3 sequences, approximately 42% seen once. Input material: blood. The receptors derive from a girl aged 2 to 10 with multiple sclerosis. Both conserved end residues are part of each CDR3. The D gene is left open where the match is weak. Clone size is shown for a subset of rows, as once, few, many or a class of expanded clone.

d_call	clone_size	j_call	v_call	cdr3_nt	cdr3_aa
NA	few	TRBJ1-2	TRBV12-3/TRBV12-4	TGTGCCAGCAGTCGCCTGACACAAAACTATGGCTACACCTTC	CASSRLTQNYGYTF
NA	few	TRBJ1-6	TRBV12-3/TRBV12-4	TGTGCCAGCACCCCATTCCAGGGTTATTCACCCCTCCACTTT	CASTPFQGYSPLHF
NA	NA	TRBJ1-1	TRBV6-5	TGTGCCAGCAGCCCCCCAGGGGAGGGAATGAACACTGAAGCTTTCTTT	CASSPPGEGMNTEAFF
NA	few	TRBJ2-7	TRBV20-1	TGCAGTGCTAGAGAGACTAACTCCTACGAGCAGTACTTC	CSARETNSYEQYF
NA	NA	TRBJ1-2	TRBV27	TGTGCCAGCAGTTCCACGTCCTACTATGGCTACACCTTC	CASSSTSYYGYTF
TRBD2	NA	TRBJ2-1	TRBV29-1	TGCAGCGTTGGGGTACTAGCGGGACTCTACAATGAGCAGTTCTTC	CSVGVLAGLYNEQFF
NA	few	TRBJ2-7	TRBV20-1	TGCAGTGCTAGAGAGTTGGGTATCGAGCAGTACTTC	CSARELGIEQYF
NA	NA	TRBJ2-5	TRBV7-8	TGTGCCAGCAGCGAAGGGGCGGGGGAGACCCAGTACTTC	CASSEGAGETQYF
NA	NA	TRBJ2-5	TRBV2	TGTGCCAGCAGTGTTACGGGAAATGAGCAGTACTTC	CASSVTGNEQYF
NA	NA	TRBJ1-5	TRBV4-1	TGCGCCAGCAGCCAAGTAGGACAAGTGAATCAGCCCCAGCATTTT	CASSQVGQVNQPQHF
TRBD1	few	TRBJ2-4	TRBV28	TGTGCCAGCCGGGAGGACAGGGGGCTTAGGAACATTCAGTACTTC	CASREDRGLRNIQYF
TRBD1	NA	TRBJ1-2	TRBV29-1	TGCAGCGTTGAAGATTGGTGGACAGGAGGAGATGGCTACACCTTC	CSVEDWWTGGDGYTF
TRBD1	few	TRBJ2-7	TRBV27	TGTGCCAGCAGTGGTCTCCAGGGGGCCTCCTACGAGCAGTACTTC	CASSGLQGASYEQYF
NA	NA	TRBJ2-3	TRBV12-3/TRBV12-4	TGTGCCAGCAGTTTATGGCGAACGGAAGCAGATACGGAGTATTTT	CASSLWRTEADTEYF
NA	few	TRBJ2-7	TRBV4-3	TGCGCCAGCAGCCAAGATCCGAGACAGCACTACGAGCAGTACTTC	CASSQDPRQHYEQYF
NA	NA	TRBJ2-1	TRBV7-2	TGTGCCAGCAGCCCTGAGCTTAGCTACAATGAGCAGTTCTTC	CASSPELSYNEQFF
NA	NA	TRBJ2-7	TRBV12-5	TGTGCTAGTGGAACACTCGGACGGGAGCAGTACTTC	CASGTLGREQYF
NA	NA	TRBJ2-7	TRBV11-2	TGTGCCAGCGGCGGGGACCAACTATCCGGCGAGCAGTACTTC	CASGGDQLSGEQYF
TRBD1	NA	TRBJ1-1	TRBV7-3	TGTGCCAGCAGCTTAACCGGGCAGGGGGCTAAGAACACTGAAGCTTTCTTT	CASSLTGQGAKNTEAFF
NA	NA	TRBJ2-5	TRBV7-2	TGTGCCAGCAGCTTAGTGGGAATGGAGACCCAGTACTTC	CASSLVGMETQYF
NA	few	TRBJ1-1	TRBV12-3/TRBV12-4	TGTGCCAGCAGTTTTTCCGGGCCAGGGCCAGCTGAAGCTTTCTTT	CASSFSGPGPAEAFF
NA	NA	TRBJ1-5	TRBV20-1	TGCAGTGCTAGGAGTCAGGGATCAAATCAGCCCCAGCATTTT	CSARSQGSNQPQHF
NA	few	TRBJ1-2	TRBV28	TGTGCCAGCAGTCCGATGTCAGGGGAAGCTAACTATGGCTACACCTTC	CASSPMSGEANYGYTF
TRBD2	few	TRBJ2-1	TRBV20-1	TGCAGTGGTACTAGCGGCTACAATGAGCAGTTCTTC	CSGTSGYNEQFF
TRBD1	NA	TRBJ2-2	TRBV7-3	TGTGCCAGCAGCTTACTGATGAGGGGGCCCGGGGAGCTGTTTTTT	CASSLLMRGPGELFF
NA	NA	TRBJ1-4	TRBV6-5	TGTGCCAGCAGTTCCAGGGATACAACTAATGAAAAACTGTTTTTT	CASSSRDTTNEKLFF
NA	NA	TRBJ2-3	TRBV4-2	TGTGCCAGCAGCCCCTCGCCGGGACGTGGCACAGATACGCAGTATTTT	CASSPSPGRGTDTQYF
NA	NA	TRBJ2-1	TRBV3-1	TGTGCCAGCAGCCAAGCCTCCAGGCTGTTGGGAGCTGAGCAGTTCTTC	CASSQASRLLGAEQFF
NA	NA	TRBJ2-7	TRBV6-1	TGTGCCAGCAGTGAAGACAACTGGGAGCAGTACTTC	CASSEDNWEQYF
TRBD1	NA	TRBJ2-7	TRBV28	TGTGCCAGCAGTTCCCCCGGGACAGGCTCCTACGAGCAGTACTTC	CASSSPGTGSYEQYF
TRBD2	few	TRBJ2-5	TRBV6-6	TGTGCCAGCAGTTACCGGAACGGGAGGGCCAGGGAAGAGACCCAGTACTTC	CASSYRNGRAREETQYF
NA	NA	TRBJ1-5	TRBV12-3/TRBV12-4	TGTGCCAGCAGTTTGTTGGACAATCAGCCCCAGCATTTT	CASSLLDNQPQHF
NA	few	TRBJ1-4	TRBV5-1	TGCGCCAGCAGCCCACATACGGACGGACGAATTGCAACTAATGAAAAACTGTTTTTT	CASSPHTDGRIATNEKLFF
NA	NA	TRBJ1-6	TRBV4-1	TGCGCCAGCATTCCAACCCCGGACAGCCTCGGAGCTTCACCCCTCCACTTT	CASIPTPDSLGASPLHF
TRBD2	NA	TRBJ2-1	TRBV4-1	TGCGCCAGCAGCCTTCTTAGCGGGGGGGCCTTCAATGAGCAGTTCTTC	CASSLLSGGAFNEQFF
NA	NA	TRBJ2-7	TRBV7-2	TGTGCCAGCAGCTTAGTGTTCAGGGTAGGCGAGCAGTACTTC	CASSLVFRVGEQYF
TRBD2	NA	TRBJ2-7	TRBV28	TGTGCCAGCAGAAAAGCGGGGTTTCCCTACGAGCAGTACTTC	CASRKAGFPYEQYF
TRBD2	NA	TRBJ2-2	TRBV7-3	TGTGCCAGCAGCCCAAGGCCTAGCGGGGTGGTGGACACCGGGGAGCTGTTTTTT	CASSPRPSGVVDTGELFF
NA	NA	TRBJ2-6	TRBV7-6	TGTGCCAGCAGCTTAATGGGGTACTCTGGGGCCAACGTCCTGACTTTC	CASSLMGYSGANVLTF
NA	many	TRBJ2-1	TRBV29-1	TGCAGCCTATTCTCGGGTAGGGATGGTATTTATGAGCAGTTCTTC	CSLFSGRDGIYEQFF
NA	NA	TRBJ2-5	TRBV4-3	TGCGCCAGCAGCCAAGCTTACGACAGGCCGGGGGAGACCCAGTACTTC	CASSQAYDRPGETQYF
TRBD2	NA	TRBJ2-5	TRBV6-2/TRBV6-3	TGTGCCAGCAGGGGCCTCAGCGGGGGGTTTTATGAGACCCAGTACTTC	CASRGLSGGFYETQYF
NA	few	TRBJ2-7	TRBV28	TGTGCCAGCAGTTTCATAGGTCAGGGGTTGAGCTCCTACGAGCAGTACTTC	CASSFIGQGLSSYEQYF
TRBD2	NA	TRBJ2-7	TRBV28	TGTGCCAGTAAAAATAGCGGGAATAGGATTTACGAGCAGTACTTC	CASKNSGNRIYEQYF
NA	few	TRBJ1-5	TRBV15	TGTGCCACCAGCAGACTAGACAGGTCCGGGAATCAGCCCCAGCATTTT	CATSRLDRSGNQPQHF
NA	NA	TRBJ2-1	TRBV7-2	TGTGCCAGCAGCTTAGCGGCGGCCCACAGAGATGAGCAGTTCTTC	CASSLAAAHRDEQFF
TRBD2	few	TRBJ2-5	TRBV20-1	TGCAGTGCTAGTATACTAGCGGGGAGGATAGAGACCCAGTACTTC	CSASILAGRIETQYF
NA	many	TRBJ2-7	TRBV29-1	TGCAGCGTTTCCGGGACGGTGTCCTACGAGCAGTACTTC	CSVSGTVSYEQYF